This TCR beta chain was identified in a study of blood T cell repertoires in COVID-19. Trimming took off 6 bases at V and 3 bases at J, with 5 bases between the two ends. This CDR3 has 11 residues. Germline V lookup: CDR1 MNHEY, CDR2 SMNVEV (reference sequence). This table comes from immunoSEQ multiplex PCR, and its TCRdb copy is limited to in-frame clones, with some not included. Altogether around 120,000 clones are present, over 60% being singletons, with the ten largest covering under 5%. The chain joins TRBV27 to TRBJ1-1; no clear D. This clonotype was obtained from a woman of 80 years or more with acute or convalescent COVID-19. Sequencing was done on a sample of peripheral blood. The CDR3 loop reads CASRLDTEAFF. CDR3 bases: TGTGCCAGCAGACTTGACACTGAAGCTTTCTTT.